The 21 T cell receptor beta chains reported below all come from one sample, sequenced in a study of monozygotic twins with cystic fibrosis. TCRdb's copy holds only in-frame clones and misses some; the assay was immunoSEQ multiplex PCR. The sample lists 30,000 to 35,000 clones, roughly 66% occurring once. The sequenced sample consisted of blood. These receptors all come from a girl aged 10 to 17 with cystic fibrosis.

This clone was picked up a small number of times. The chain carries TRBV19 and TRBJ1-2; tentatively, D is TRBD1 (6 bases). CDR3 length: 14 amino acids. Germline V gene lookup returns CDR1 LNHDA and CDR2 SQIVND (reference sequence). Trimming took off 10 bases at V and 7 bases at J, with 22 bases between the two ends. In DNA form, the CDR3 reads TGTGCCATCTCGCGTGGCAGGGGAATGAGTGGCTACACCTTC. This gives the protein CAISRGRGMSGYTF.

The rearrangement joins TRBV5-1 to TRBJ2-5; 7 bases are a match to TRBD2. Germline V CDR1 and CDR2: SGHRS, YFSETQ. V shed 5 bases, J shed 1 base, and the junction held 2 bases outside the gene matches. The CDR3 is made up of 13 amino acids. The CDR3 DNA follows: TGCGCCAGCAGGGGACTAACCCAAGAGACCCAGTACTTC. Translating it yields CASRGLTQETQYF.

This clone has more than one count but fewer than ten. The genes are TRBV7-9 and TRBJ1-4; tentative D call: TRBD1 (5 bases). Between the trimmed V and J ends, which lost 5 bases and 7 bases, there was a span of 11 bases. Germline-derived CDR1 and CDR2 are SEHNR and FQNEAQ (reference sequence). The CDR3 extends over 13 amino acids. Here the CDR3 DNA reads TGTGCCAGCAGCCTCCCTGGGGCTGAAAAACTGTTTTTT. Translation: CASSLPGAEKLFF.

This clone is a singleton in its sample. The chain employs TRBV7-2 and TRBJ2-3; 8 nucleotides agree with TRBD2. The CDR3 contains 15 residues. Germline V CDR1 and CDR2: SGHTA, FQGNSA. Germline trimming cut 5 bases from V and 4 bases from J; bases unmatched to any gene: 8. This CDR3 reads CASSASGSRPDTQYF. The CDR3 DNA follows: TGTGCCAGCAGCGCCAGCGGGAGTAGGCCAGATACGCAGTATTTT.

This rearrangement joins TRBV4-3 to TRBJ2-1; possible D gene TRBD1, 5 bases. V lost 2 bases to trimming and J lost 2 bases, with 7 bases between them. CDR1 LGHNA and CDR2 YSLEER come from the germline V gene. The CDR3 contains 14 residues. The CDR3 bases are TGCGCCAGCAGCCAAAGGGGTGCCTACAATGAGCAGTTCTTC. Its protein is CASSQRGAYNEQFF.

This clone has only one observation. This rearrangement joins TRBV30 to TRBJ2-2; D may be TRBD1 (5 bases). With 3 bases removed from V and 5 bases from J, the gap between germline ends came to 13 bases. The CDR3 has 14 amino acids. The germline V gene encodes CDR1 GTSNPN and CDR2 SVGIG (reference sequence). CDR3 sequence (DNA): TGTGCCTGGAGACAGGAGATACTAACCGGGGAGCTGTTTTTT. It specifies CAWRQEILTGELFF.

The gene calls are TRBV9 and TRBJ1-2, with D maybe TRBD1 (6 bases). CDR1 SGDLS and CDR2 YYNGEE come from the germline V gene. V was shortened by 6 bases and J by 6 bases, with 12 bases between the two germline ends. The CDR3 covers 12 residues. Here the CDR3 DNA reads TGTGCCAGCAACCAATACAGGGATGGCTACACCTTC. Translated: CASNQYRDGYTF.

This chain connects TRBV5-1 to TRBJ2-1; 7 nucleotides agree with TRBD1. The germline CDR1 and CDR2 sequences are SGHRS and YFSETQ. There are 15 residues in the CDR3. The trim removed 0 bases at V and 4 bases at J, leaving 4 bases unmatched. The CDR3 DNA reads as TGCGCCAGCAGCTTGGCCGGGACAGATTACAATGAGCAGTTCTTC. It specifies CASSLAGTDYNEQFF.

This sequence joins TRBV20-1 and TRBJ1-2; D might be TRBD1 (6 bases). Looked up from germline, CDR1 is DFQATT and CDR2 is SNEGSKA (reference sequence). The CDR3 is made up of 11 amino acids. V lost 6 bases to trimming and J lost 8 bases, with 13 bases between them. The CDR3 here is CSAAQQGGYTF. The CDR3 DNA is TGCAGTGCAGCGCAACAGGGAGGCTACACCTTC.

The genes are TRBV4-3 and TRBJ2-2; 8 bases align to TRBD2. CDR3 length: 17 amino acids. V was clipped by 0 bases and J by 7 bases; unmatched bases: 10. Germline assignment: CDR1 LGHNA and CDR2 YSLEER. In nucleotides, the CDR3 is TGCGCCAGCAGCCAAGATCTCACCAGCGGGAGTGTCGGGGAGCTGTTTTTT. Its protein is CASSQDLTSGSVGELFF.

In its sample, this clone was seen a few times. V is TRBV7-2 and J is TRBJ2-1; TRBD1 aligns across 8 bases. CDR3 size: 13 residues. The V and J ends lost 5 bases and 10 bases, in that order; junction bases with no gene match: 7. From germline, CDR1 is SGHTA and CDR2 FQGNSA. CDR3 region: CASSRMRTGEQFF. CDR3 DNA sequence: TGTGCCAGCAGCCGCATGAGGACAGGGGAGCAGTTCTTC. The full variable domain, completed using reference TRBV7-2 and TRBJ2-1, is GAGVSQSPSNKVTEKGKDVELRCDPISGHTALYWYRQSLGQGLEFLIYFQGNSAPDKSGLPSDRFSAERTGGSVSTLTIQRTQQEDSAVYLCASSRMRTGEQFFGPGTRLTVL.

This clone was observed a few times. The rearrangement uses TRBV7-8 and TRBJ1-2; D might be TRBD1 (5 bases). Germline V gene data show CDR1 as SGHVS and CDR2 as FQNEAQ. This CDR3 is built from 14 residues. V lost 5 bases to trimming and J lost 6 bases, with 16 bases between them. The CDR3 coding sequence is TGTGCCAGCAGCGGCCCAGGAGGGGCAGATGGCTACACCTTC. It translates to CASSGPGGADGYTF. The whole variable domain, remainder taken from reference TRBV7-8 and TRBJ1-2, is GAGVSQSPRYKVAKRGQDVALRCDPISGHVSLFWYQQALGQGPEFLTYFQNEAQLDKSGLPSDRFFAERPEGSVSTLKIQRTQQEDSAVYLCASSGPGGADGYTFGSGTRLTVV.

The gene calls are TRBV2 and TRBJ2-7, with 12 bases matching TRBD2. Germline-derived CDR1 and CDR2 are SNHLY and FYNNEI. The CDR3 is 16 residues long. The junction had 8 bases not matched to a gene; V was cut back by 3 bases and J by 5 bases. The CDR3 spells CASSDALAGGSHEQYV. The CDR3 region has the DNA TGTGCCAGCAGTGATGCTCTAGCGGGAGGGTCCCACGAGCAGTACGTC.

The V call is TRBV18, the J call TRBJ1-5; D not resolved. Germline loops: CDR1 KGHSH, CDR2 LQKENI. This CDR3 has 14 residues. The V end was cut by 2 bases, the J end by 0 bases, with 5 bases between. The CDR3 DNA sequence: TGTGCCAGCTCACCAACGGATAGCAATCAGCCCCAGCATTTT. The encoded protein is CASSPTDSNQPQHF. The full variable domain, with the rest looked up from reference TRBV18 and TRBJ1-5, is NAGVMQNPRHLVRRRGQEARLRCSPMKGHSHVYWYRQLPEEGLKFMVYLQKENIIDESGMPKERFSAEFPKEGPSILRIQQVVRGDSAAYFCASSPTDSNQPQHFGDGTRLSIL.

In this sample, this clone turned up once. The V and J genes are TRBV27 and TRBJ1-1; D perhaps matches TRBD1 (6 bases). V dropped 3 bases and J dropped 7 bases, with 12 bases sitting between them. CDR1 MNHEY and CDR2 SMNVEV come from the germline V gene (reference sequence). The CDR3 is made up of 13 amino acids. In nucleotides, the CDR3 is TGTGCCAGCAGTTTCCACGGACAGTTTGAAGCTTTCTTT. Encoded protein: CASSFHGQFEAFF.

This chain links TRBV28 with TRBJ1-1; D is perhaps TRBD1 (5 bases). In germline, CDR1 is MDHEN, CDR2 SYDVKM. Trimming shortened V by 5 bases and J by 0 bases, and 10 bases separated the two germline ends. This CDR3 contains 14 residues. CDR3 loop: CASSPRALNTEAFF. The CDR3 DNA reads TGTGCCAGCAGTCCCAGGGCCTTGAACACTGAAGCTTTCTTT.

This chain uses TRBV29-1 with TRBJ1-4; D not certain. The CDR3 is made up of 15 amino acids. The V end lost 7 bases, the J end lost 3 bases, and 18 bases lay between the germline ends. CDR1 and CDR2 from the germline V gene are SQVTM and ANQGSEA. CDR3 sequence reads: CSAKARPGANEKLFF. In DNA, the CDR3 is TGCAGCGCCAAAGCAAGACCAGGAGCTAATGAAAAACTGTTTTTT.

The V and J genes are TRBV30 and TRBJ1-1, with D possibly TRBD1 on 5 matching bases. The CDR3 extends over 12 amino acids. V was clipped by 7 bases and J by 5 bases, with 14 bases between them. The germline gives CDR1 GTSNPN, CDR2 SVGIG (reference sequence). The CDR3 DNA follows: TGTGCCTCGGGTAGGGGTGGAACTGAAGCTTTCTTT. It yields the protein CASGRGGTEAFF.

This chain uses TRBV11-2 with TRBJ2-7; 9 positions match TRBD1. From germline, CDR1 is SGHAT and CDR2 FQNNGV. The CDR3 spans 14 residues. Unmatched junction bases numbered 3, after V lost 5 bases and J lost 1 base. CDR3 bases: TGTGCCAGCAGCAACAGGGGGCAGTCCTACGAGCAGTACTTC. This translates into CASSNRGQSYEQYF.

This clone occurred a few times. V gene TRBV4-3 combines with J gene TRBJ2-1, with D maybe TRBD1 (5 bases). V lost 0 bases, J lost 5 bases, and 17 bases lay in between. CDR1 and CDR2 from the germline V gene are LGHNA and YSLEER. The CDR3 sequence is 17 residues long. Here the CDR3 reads CASSQDRVAGPNNEQFF. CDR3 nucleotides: TGCGCCAGCAGCCAAGATCGAGTGGCAGGGCCAAACAATGAGCAGTTCTTC.

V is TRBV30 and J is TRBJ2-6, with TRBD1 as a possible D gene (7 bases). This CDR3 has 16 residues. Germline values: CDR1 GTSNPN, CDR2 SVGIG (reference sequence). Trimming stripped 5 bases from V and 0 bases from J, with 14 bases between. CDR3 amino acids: CAWDPGGSSGANVLTF. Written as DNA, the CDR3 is TGTGCCTGGGACCCAGGGGGGAGCTCTGGGGCCAACGTCCTGACTTTC. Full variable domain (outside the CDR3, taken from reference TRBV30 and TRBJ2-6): SQTIHQWPATLVQPVGSPLSLECTVEGTSNPNLYWYRQAAGRGLQLLFYSVGIGQISSEVPQNLSASRPQDRQFILSSKKLLLSDSGFYLCAWDPGGSSGANVLTFGAGSRLTVL.